One and the same sample provided the 18 T cell receptor beta chains below, sequenced in a study of cytomegalovirus exposure and HLA in healthy donors. 60 Vbeta and 13 Jbeta primers were used in PCR. Produced via immunoSEQ multiplex PCR; TCRdb's table is partial and in-frame only. The sample shows approximately 130,000 clones, under 85% of them seen only once. Specimen: PBMCs. Receptor source: a woman aged 50 to 65 in good health and CMV-seropositive.

The V call is TRBV7-9, the J call TRBJ2-7, with TRBD1 as a possible D gene (6 bases). The CDR3 consists of 14 residues. The V end lost 3 bases, the J end lost 2 bases, and 11 bases lay between the germline ends. Germline loops: CDR1 SEHNR, CDR2 FQNEAQ (reference sequence). The CDR3: CASSFTGLPYEQYF. In DNA form, the CDR3 reads TGTGCCAGCAGCTTTACAGGGTTACCCTACGAGCAGTACTTC.

This chain connects TRBV7-8 to TRBJ1-5; no clear D. This CDR3 comprises 15 residues. Germline V CDR1 and CDR2: SGHVS, FQNEAQ. The V end lost 5 bases, the J end lost 4 bases, and 15 bases lay between the germline ends. The CDR3 coding sequence is TGTGCCAGCAGCATTGAGGCGGCGGATAATCAGCCCCAGCATTTT. It encodes CASSIEAADNQPQHF.

The rearrangement links TRBV7-9 to TRBJ1-1; D unresolved. This CDR3 spans 14 amino acids. CDR1 and CDR2 (germline): SEHNR, FQNEAQ (reference sequence). Trimming removed 1 base from V and 8 bases from J, with 14 bases in between. CDR3 sequence reads: CASSLGLVPGEAFF. In nucleotides, the CDR3 is TGTGCCAGCAGCTTAGGCCTAGTTCCGGGAGAAGCTTTCTTT.

The chain has TRBV27 and TRBJ2-3; TRBD1 might be the D (6 bases). V shed 5 bases and J shed 5 bases, with 14 bases lying between them. CDR3 size: 14 residues. Germline values: CDR1 MNHEY, CDR2 SMNVEV (reference sequence). The CDR3 region has the DNA TGTGCCAGCAGTCCCGGACAGTTCCGAGATACGCAGTATTTT. Translation gives CASSPGQFRDTQYF.

This clone has only a few counts. This chain joins TRBV7-9 and TRBJ2-1; TRBD2 agrees at 7 bases. Germline CDR1 SEHNR, CDR2 FQNEAQ (reference sequence). V lost 3 bases and J lost 2; bases outside the gene matches: 4. This CDR3 comprises 15 residues. The CDR3 loop reads CASSLASGPYNEQFF. The CDR3 region has the DNA TGTGCCAGCAGCTTGGCTAGCGGCCCCTACAATGAGCAGTTCTTC.

The genes are TRBV18 and TRBJ1-1; no clear D. V was pared by 0 bases and J by 7 bases, with 9 bases between. The CDR3 covers 13 residues. Germline values: CDR1 KGHSH, CDR2 LQKENI. CDR3 nucleotides: TGTGCCAGCTCACCACCGAGCGGCAGTGAAGCTTTCTTT. Translation gives CASSPPSGSEAFF. The whole variable domain, remainder taken from reference TRBV18 and TRBJ1-1, is NAGVMQNPRHLVRRRGQEARLRCSPMKGHSHVYWYRQLPEEGLKFMVYLQKENIIDESGMPKERFSAEFPKEGPSILRIQQVVRGDSAAYFCASSPPSGSEAFFGQGTRLTVV.

In this sample, this clone turned up a few times. The J gene is TRBJ2-3, the V gene TRBV4-3; 8 bases fit TRBD2. Losses at the gene ends were 2 bases for V and 6 bases for J; bases not matched to a gene: 7. The CDR3 has 15 residues. Germline assignment: CDR1 LGHNA and CDR2 YSLEER. As DNA, the CDR3 is TGCGCCAGCAGCCAACTGGCGGGAGGAGGGGATACGCAGTATTTT. This codes for CASSQLAGGGDTQYF.

This chain links TRBV4-3 with TRBJ2-2; TRBD2 matches at 10 bases. This CDR3 region has 17 residues. Trimming at V came to 2 bases and at J to 2 bases, leaving 5 bases not matched to a gene. Germline CDR1 reads LGHNA; CDR2 reads YSLEER. The CDR3 spells CASSQLQRGGNTGELFF. CDR3 in DNA: TGCGCCAGCAGCCAACTTCAGCGGGGGGGTAACACCGGGGAGCTGTTTTTT.

The rearrangement links TRBV19 to TRBJ1-1, with 7 positions matching TRBD1. CDR1 LNHDA and CDR2 SQIVND come from the germline V gene (reference sequence). The CDR3 has 13 amino acids. The V and J ends lost 3 bases and 4 bases, in that order; junction bases with no gene match: 2. In DNA form, the CDR3 reads TGTGCCAGTAGTATCGCAGGGGGCACTGAAGCTTTCTTT. Protein sequence: CASSIAGGTEAFF.

This clone was seen a single time. The chain joins TRBV7-9 to TRBJ1-2, with TRBD1 as a possible D gene (5 bases). Trimming removed 5 bases at V and 3 bases at J, with 16 bases between. The CDR3 is made up of 15 amino acids. Germline V gene lookup returns CDR1 SEHNR and CDR2 FQNEAQ (reference sequence). In DNA, the CDR3 is TGTGCCAGCAGCGAAACACAGGACGGATACTATGGCTACACCTTC. Its translation: CASSETQDGYYGYTF. The full variable domain, with the rest looked up from reference TRBV7-9 and TRBJ1-2, is DTGVSQNPRHKITKRGQNVTFRCDPISEHNRLYWYRQTLGQGPEFLTYFQNEAQLEKSRLLSDRFSAERPKGSFSTLEIQRTEQGDSAMYLCASSETQDGYYGYTFGSGTRLTVV.

The count of this clone is one. The chain carries TRBV7-2 and TRBJ2-1; 10 bases align to TRBD1. This CDR3 is built from 15 residues. Germline trimming cut 5 bases from V and 9 bases from J; bases unmatched to any gene: 10. Germline V gives CDR1 SGHTA, CDR2 FQGNSA. CDR3 loop: CASSPRQGALSEQFF. In nucleotides, the CDR3 is TGTGCCAGCAGCCCCCGACAGGGGGCCTTGAGTGAGCAGTTCTTC.

The chain couples TRBV27 to TRBJ2-5, with TRBD2 matching 7 bases. Germline CDR1 MNHEY, CDR2 SMNVEV (reference sequence). CDR3 size: 16 residues. V was clipped by 10 bases and J by 4 bases; unmatched bases: 18. CDR3 sequence: CATRGAGRTIGETQYF. CDR3 DNA: TGTGCCACCCGCGGAGCGGGGCGAACCATAGGAGAGACCCAGTACTTC.

The chain employs TRBV27 and TRBJ2-1; 10 bases align to TRBD2. Germline lookup yields CDR1 MNHEY and CDR2 SMNVEV (reference sequence). The CDR3 consists of 13 residues. V shed 6 bases and J 8 bases; nucleotides not matched to a gene: 4. DNA of the CDR3: TGTGCCAGCAGAAGACTAGCGGGCGATGAGCAGTTCTTC. Translated: CASRRLAGDEQFF.

The chain uses TRBV7-9 and TRBJ2-1; possibly TRBD2 for D (5 bases). CDR1 and CDR2 (germline): SEHNR, FQNEAQ (reference sequence). The length of the CDR3 is 14 residues. Trimming cost V 5 bases and J 5 bases, with 13 bases left between them. CDR3 in amino acids: CASSARGGNNEQFF. The CDR3 nucleotides read TGTGCCAGCAGCGCCCGGGGTGGAAACAATGAGCAGTTCTTC.

The chain uses TRBV7-9 and TRBJ1-2, with a possible D match to TRBD1 (5 bases). Germline values: CDR1 SEHNR, CDR2 FQNEAQ (reference sequence). The V end lost 5 bases, the J end lost 5 bases, and 15 bases lay between the germline ends. The CDR3 extends over 14 amino acids. This chain's CDR3 is CASSERTGGYGYTF. CDR3 nucleotide sequence: TGTGCCAGCAGCGAGAGAACCGGGGGGTATGGCTACACCTTC.

The V gene is TRBV9, the J gene TRBJ2-1; 10 nucleotides align to TRBD2. This CDR3 has 18 amino acids. Germline V gene data show CDR1 as SGDLS and CDR2 as YYNGEE. J was trimmed by 5 bases and V by 0 bases; bases with no gene match: 11. Written as DNA, the CDR3 is TGTGCCAGCAGCGTAGTATCCACAGCGGGAGGGCGGGACAATGAGCAGTTCTTC. Protein sequence: CASSVVSTAGGRDNEQFF.

The rearrangement links TRBV14 to TRBJ1-2; 7 bases fit TRBD1. V shed 0 bases and J 3 bases; nucleotides not matched to a gene: 7. The CDR3 loop spans 16 amino acids. Germline assignment: CDR1 SGHDN and CDR2 FVKESK. CDR3 region: CASSQDGGQKYYGYTF. The CDR3 DNA is TGTGCCAGCAGCCAAGATGGGGGACAGAAATACTATGGCTACACCTTC. The entire variable domain, with the rest obtained from reference TRBV14 and TRBJ1-2, is as follows: EAGVTQFPSHSVIEKGQTVTLRCDPISGHDNLYWYRRVMGKEIKFLLHFVKESKQDESGMPNNRFLAERTGGTYSTLKVQPAELEDSGVYFCASSQDGGQKYYGYTFGSGTRLTVV.

The chain couples TRBV2 to TRBJ2-6, with 8 bases matching TRBD1. From germline, CDR1 is SNHLY and CDR2 FYNNEI. The CDR3 is 15 residues long. J lost 1 base, V lost 7 bases, and 3 bases had no gene match. The CDR3 DNA sequence: TGTGCCAGCACCGGACAGGGTTCTGGGGCCAACGTCCTGACTTTC. Amino acids: CASTGQGSGANVLTF.